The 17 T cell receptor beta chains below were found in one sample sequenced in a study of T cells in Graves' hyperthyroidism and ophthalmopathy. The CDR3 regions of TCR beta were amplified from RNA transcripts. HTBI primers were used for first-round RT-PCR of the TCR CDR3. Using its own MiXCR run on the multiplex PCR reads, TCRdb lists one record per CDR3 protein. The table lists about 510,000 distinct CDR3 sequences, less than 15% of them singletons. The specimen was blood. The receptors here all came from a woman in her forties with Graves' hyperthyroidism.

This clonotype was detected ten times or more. The CDR3 loop is CATSGRDSENTEAFF. The CDR3 DNA follows: TGTGCCACCAGCGGCCGGGACAGCGAGAACACTGAAGCTTTCTTT. The chain recombines TRBV15 with TRBJ1-1; 7 bases fit TRBD1. Per germline, CDR1 LNHNV and CDR2 YYDKDF (reference sequence). The CDR3 runs to 15 residues. Trimming at V came to 5 bases and at J to 1 base, leaving 7 bases not matched to a gene.

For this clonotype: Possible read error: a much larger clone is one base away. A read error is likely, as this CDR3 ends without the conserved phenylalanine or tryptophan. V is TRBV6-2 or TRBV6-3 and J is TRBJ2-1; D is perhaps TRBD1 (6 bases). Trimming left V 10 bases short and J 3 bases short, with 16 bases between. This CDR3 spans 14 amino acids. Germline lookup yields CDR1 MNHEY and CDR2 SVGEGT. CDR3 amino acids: CATLGDKYYNEQFS. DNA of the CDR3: TGTGCCACCCTCGGGGACAAATACTACAATGAGCAGTTCTCC.

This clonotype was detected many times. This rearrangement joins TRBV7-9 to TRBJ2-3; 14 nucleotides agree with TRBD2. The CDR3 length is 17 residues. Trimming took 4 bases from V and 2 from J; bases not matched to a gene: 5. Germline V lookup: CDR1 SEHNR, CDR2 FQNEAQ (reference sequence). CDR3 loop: CASSSGLAGGLTDTQYF. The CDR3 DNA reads TGTGCCAGCAGCTCTGGACTAGCGGGAGGCCTCACAGATACGCAGTATTTT.

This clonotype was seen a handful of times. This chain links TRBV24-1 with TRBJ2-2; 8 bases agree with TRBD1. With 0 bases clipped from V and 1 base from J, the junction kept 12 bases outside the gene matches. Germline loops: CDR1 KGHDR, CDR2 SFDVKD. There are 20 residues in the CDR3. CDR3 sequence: CATSDLLGSPGTGNTGELFF. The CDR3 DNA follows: TGTGCCACCAGTGATTTGCTTGGGAGCCCCGGGACAGGGAACACCGGGGAGCTGTTTTTT.

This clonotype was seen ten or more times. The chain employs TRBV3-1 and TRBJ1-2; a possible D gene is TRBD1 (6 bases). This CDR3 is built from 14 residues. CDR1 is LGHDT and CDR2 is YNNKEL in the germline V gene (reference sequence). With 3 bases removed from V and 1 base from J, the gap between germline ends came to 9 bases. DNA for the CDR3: TGTGCCAGCAGCCAGGGGGCTGGTAACTATGGCTACACCTTC. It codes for CASSQGAGNYGYTF.

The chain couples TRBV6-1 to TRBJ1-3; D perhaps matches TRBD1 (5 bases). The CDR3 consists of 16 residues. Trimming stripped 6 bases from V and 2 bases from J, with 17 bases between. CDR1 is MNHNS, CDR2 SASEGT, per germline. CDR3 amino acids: CASRKTGSSPGNTIYF. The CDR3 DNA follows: TGTGCCAGCAGGAAAACAGGTTCAAGCCCTGGAAACACCATATATTTT.

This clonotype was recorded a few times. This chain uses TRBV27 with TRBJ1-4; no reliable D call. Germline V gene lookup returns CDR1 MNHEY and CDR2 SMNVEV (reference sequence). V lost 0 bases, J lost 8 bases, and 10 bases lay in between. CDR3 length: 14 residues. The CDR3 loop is CASSLSIHQEKLFF. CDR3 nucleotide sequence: TGTGCCAGCAGTTTATCCATCCACCAAGAAAAACTGTTTTTT.

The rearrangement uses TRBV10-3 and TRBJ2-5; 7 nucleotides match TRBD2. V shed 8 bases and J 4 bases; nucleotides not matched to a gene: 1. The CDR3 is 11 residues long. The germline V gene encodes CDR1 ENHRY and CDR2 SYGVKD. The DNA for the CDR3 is TGTGCCATCGGGAGGGGAGAGACCCAGTACTTC. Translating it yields CAIGRGETQYF.

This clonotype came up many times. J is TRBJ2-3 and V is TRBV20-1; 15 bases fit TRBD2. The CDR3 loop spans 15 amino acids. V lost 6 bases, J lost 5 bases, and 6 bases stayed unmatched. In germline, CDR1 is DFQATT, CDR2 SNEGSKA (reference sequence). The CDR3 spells CSAWGLAGGGDTQYF. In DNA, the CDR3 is TGCAGTGCCTGGGGACTAGCGGGAGGAGGAGATACGCAGTATTTT.

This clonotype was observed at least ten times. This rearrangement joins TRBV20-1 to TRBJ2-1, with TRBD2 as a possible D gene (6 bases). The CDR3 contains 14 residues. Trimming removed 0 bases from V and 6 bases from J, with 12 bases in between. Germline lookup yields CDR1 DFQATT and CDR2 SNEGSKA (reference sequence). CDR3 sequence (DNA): TGCAGTGCTAGAGATCTCGGGAGCGCCAATGAGCAGTTCTTC. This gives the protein CSARDLGSANEQFF.

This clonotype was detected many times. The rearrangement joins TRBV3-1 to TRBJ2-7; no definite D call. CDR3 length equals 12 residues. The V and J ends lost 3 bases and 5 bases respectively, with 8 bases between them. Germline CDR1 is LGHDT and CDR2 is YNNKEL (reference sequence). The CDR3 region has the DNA TGTGCCAGCAGCCACGAAAGCCACGAGCAGTACTTC. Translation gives CASSHESHEQYF.

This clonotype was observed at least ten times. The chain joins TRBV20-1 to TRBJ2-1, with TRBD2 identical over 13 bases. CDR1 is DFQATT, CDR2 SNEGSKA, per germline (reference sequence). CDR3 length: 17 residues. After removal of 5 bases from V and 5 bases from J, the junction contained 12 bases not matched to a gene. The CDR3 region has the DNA TGCAGTGCTGAAGTTACTAGCGGGAGGGCCGGGAACAATGAGCAGTTCTTC. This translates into CSAEVTSGRAGNNEQFF.

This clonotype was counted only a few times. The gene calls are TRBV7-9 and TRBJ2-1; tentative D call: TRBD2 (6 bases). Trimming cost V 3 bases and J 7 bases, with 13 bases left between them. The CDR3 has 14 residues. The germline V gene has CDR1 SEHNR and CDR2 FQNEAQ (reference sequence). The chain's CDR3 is CASSFPGVKNEQFF. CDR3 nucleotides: TGTGCCAGCAGCTTTCCGGGAGTGAAGAATGAGCAGTTCTTC.

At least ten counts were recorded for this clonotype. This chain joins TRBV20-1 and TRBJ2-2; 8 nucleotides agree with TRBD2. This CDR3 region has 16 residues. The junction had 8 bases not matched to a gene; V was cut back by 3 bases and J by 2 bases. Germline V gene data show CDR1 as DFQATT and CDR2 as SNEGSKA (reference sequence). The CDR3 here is CSASDGLAENTGELFF. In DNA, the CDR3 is TGCAGTGCTAGTGACGGACTAGCAGAAAACACCGGGGAGCTGTTTTTT.

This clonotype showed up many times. CDR3 loop: CSARVGLASTYEQYF. For the CDR3, the DNA is TGCAGTGCTAGAGTTGGACTCGCTTCAACCTACGAGCAGTACTTC. This chain joins TRBV20-1 and TRBJ2-7; D possibly corresponds to TRBD2 (5 bases). V lost 1 base, J lost 2 bases, and 15 bases lay in between. The germline gives CDR1 DFQATT, CDR2 SNEGSKA (reference sequence). CDR3 length equals 15 residues.

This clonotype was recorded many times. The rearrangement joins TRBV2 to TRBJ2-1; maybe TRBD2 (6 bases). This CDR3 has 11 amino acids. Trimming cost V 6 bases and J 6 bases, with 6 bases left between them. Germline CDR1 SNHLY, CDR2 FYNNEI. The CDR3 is CASRLANEQFF. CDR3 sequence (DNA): TGTGCCAGCAGACTAGCCAATGAGCAGTTCTTC.

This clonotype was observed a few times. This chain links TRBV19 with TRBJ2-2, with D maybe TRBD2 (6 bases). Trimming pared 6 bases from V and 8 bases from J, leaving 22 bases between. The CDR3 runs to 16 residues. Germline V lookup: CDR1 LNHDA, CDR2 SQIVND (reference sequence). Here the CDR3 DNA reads TGTGCCAGTAGGAGGAAAGGGGACTTTCAAGGAGGGGAGCTGTTTTTT. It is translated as CASRRKGDFQGGELFF.